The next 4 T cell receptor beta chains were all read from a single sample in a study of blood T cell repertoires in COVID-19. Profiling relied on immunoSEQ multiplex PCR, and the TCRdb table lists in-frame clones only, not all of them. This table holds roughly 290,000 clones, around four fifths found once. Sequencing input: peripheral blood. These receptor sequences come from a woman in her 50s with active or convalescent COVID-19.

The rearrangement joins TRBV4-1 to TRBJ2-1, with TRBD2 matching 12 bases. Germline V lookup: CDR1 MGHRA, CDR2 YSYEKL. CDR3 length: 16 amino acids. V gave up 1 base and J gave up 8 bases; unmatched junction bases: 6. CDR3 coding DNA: TGCGCCAGCAGCCAAGTGACTAGCGGGAGTTTCTATGAGCAGTTCTTC. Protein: CASSQVTSGSFYEQFF.

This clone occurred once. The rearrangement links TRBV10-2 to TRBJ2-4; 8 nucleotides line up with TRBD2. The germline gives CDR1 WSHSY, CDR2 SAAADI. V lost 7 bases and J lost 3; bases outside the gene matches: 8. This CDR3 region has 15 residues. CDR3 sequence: CASKGSGNDKNIQYF. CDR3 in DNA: TGCGCCAGCAAAGGTAGCGGGAACGACAAAAACATTCAGTACTTC.

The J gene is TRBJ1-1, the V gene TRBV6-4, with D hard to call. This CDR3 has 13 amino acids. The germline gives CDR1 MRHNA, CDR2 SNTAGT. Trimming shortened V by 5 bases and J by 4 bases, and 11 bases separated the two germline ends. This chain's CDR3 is CASSSEVGTEAFF. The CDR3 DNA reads TGTGCCAGCAGTTCCGAGGTGGGCACTGAAGCTTTCTTT.

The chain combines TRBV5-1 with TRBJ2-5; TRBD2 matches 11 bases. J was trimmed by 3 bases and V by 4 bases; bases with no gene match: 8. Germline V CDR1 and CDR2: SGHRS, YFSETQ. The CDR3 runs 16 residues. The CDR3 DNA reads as TGCGCCAGCAGCGGTAAGACTAGCGGGACCGAAGAGACCCAGTACTTC. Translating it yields CASSGKTSGTEETQYF.